What follows are 23 T cell receptor beta chains derived from one specimen sequenced in a study of cytomegalovirus exposure and HLA in healthy donors. It was with 60 Vbeta and 13 Jbeta primers that the PCR ran. This table comes from immunoSEQ multiplex PCR, and its TCRdb copy is limited to in-frame clones, with some not included. The sample holds around 150,000 clones, 80% to 90% seen once. The sequenced sample consisted of PBMCs. All receptors come from a man younger than 35 in good health and CMV-seropositive.

The chain has TRBV6-5 and TRBJ1-5, with D tentatively TRBD1 (5 bases). The CDR3 totals 15 residues. Germline CDR1 and CDR2: MNHEY and SVGAGI. Trimming left V 6 bases short and J 1 base short, with 13 bases between. CDR3 bases: TGTGCCAGCAGACTCCAACAGGAGAGCAATCAGCCCCAGCATTTT. Translated: CASRLQQESNQPQHF.

This chain links TRBV4-1 with TRBJ2-7; 8 bases fit TRBD1. CDR1 and CDR2 (germline): MGHRA, YSYEKL. The CDR3 length is 15 residues. The trim removed 3 bases at V and 6 bases at J, leaving 10 bases unmatched. Here the CDR3 DNA reads TGCGCCAGCAGCCACCTGACAGGGGCGGCCCCCGAGCAGTACTTC. As protein: CASSHLTGAAPEQYF.

This rearrangement joins TRBV19 to TRBJ2-5; D is possibly TRBD1 (5 bases). Germline V lookup: CDR1 LNHDA, CDR2 SQIVND (reference sequence). Trimming removed 2 bases from V and 1 base from J, with 11 bases in between. CDR3 size: 15 residues. The CDR3 loop is CASSIRTPTQETQYF. The CDR3 DNA sequence: TGTGCCAGTAGTATACGGACACCCACCCAAGAGACCCAGTACTTC. Full variable domain (remainder filled in from reference TRBV19 and TRBJ2-5): DGGITQSPKYLFRKEGQNVTLSCEQNLNHDAMYWYRQDPGQGLRLIYYSQIVNDFQKGDIAEGYSVSREKKESFPLTVTSAQKNPTAFYLCASSIRTPTQETQYFGPGTRLLVL.

This chain connects TRBV5-1 to TRBJ2-5; D is undetermined. The CDR3 runs to 11 residues. Germline CDR1 is SGHRS and CDR2 is YFSETQ. Trimming cost V 4 bases and J 2 bases, with 3 bases left between them. The DNA for the CDR3 is TGCGCCAGCAGCATACAAGAGACCCAGTACTTC. Its protein product is CASSIQETQYF.

The CDR3 region has the DNA TGTGCCAGCAGTGAAGTGGCGGGGGGTCGAGAGACCCAGTACTTC. Its translation is CASSEVAGGRETQYF. The chain uses TRBV6-4 and TRBJ2-5; TRBD2 agrees at 8 bases. The CDR3 runs 15 residues. The germline gives CDR1 MRHNA, CDR2 SNTAGT. Unmatched junction bases numbered 7, after V lost 3 bases and J lost 4 bases.

The chain has TRBV6-1 and TRBJ1-2; TRBD1 might be the D (5 bases). The CDR3 is 16 amino acids. In germline, CDR1 is MNHNS, CDR2 SASEGT. V lost 3 bases to trimming and J lost 4 bases, with 18 bases between them. CDR3 in DNA: TGTGCCAGCAGTGAGAACGGGAGGGGCTTGGGCTATGGCTACACCTTC. Its translation: CASSENGRGLGYGYTF.

The chain uses TRBV4-1 and TRBJ1-4; D perhaps matches TRBD1 (5 bases). Trimming removed 1 base at V and 7 bases at J, with 13 bases between. The CDR3 sequence is 15 residues long. Germline V CDR1 and CDR2: MGHRA, YSYEKL. The CDR3 DNA is TGCGCCAGCAGCCAAGGAGGAACAGGCGGTGAAAAACTGTTTTTT. Translating gives CASSQGGTGGEKLFF.

The V call is TRBV9, the J call TRBJ2-2; D perhaps matches TRBD2 (5 bases). CDR3 length: 16 amino acids. Trimming took 4 bases from V and 5 from J, leaving 18 bases between them. Germline CDR1 and CDR2: SGDLS and YYNGEE. CDR3: CASSPREGEGTGELFF. CDR3 in DNA: TGTGCCAGCAGCCCCAGAGAGGGCGAGGGAACCGGGGAGCTGTTTTTT.

The V and J genes are TRBV4-3 and TRBJ2-3; the D gene is possibly TRBD2 (6 bases). The V gene lost 0 bases and the J gene lost 4 bases, with 11 bases spanning the gap. Germline assignment: CDR1 LGHNA and CDR2 YSLEER. The CDR3 spans 15 residues. DNA for the CDR3: TGCGCCAGCAGCCAAGAAGTGGGGGGATCAGATACGCAGTATTTT. Protein sequence: CASSQEVGGSDTQYF.

The chain links TRBV30 to TRBJ1-2; 7 bases map to TRBD1. Germline-derived CDR1 and CDR2 are GTSNPN and SVGIG (reference sequence). The CDR3 runs to 14 residues. After removal of 3 bases from V and 3 bases from J, the junction contained 7 bases not matched to a gene. This chain's CDR3 is CAWRETGLDYGYTF. In DNA, the CDR3 is TGTGCCTGGAGAGAGACAGGGTTGGACTATGGCTACACCTTC. Full variable domain (remainder filled in from reference TRBV30 and TRBJ1-2): SQTIHQWPATLVQPVGSPLSLECTVEGTSNPNLYWYRQAAGRGLQLLFYSVGIGQISSEVPQNLSASRPQDRQFILSSKKLLLSDSGFYLCAWRETGLDYGYTFGSGTRLTVV.

The chain uses TRBV4-3 and TRBJ1-1; possible D gene TRBD1, 5 bases. CDR1 and CDR2 from the germline V gene are LGHNA and YSLEER. The V end was cut by 1 base, the J end by 1 base, with 10 bases between. The CDR3 totals 15 residues. CDR3 nucleotide sequence: TGCGCCAGCAGCCAAGTGGGGAGGGGGAACACTGAAGCTTTCTTT. Translation gives CASSQVGRGNTEAFF.

The V gene is TRBV9, the J gene TRBJ1-5; perhaps TRBD1 as D (6 bases). From germline, CDR1 is SGDLS and CDR2 YYNGEE. Trimming removed 4 bases from V and 0 bases from J, with 14 bases in between. The CDR3 runs 16 residues. The CDR3 protein is CASSLRQAHSNQPQHF. The DNA for the CDR3 is TGTGCCAGCAGCCTCAGACAGGCCCATAGCAATCAGCCCCAGCATTTT.

This CDR3 is CASNPGLPNEQYF. The CDR3 DNA is TGTGCCAGCAACCCCGGGTTGCCCAACGAGCAGTACTTC. V and J are TRBV28 and TRBJ2-7; D not certain. The CDR3 is made up of 13 amino acids. Looked up from germline, CDR1 is MDHEN and CDR2 is SYDVKM. With 7 bases removed from V and 5 bases from J, the gap between germline ends came to 15 bases.

The V and J genes are TRBV13 and TRBJ1-2, with D possibly matching TRBD1 (6 bases). Germline values: CDR1 PRHDT, CDR2 FYEKMQ (reference sequence). The germline V and J ends were trimmed by 0 bases and 3 bases, with 8 bases remaining between them. The CDR3 extends over 14 amino acids. CDR3 nucleotide sequence: TGTGCCAGCAGCTTAGGGCCAGGGGACTATGGCTACACCTTC. Amino acids: CASSLGPGDYGYTF.

The chain employs TRBV5-1 and TRBJ2-7; 10 bases are shared with TRBD2. V trimming: 5 bases; J trimming: 1 base; junction bases outside the gene matches: 3. The CDR3 length is 14 residues. Germline CDR1 reads SGHRS; CDR2 reads YFSETQ. CDR3 bases: TGCGCCAGCAGATTAGCGGGGGGTTCCTACGAGCAGTACTTC. Translation gives CASRLAGGSYEQYF.

The V gene is TRBV5-1, the J gene TRBJ2-3; unclear D gene. Trimming took 0 bases from V and 1 from J, leaving 12 bases between them. This CDR3 is built from 16 residues. The germline gives CDR1 SGHRS, CDR2 YFSETQ. The CDR3 spells CASSLGGTTGTDTQYF. The CDR3 bases are TGCGCCAGCAGCTTGGGTGGAACTACCGGCACAGATACGCAGTATTTT.

The chain couples TRBV5-1 to TRBJ2-1; 13 nucleotides match TRBD2. The CDR3 runs 17 residues. Per germline, CDR1 SGHRS and CDR2 YFSETQ. The junction had 6 bases not matched to a gene; V was cut back by 2 bases and J by 4 bases. The CDR3 here is CASSFFRTSGGYNEQFF. The CDR3, as DNA: TGCGCCAGCAGCTTCTTCAGGACTAGCGGGGGATACAATGAGCAGTTCTTC.

This clone was recorded once. The chain links TRBV6-5 to TRBJ2-1; a weak D match, TRBD2 (5 bases). The germline gives CDR1 MNHEY, CDR2 SVGAGI. This CDR3 has 16 residues. V lost 0 bases and J lost 4, with 13 bases in between. The chain's CDR3 is CASSYSRGLGYNEQFF. The CDR3 DNA is TGTGCCAGCAGTTACTCCCGTGGACTTGGGTACAATGAGCAGTTCTTC.

The chain couples TRBV18 to TRBJ2-7, with D possibly matching TRBD1 (7 bases). This CDR3 region has 13 residues. V dropped 3 bases and J dropped 6 bases, with 12 bases sitting between them. The germline V gene has CDR1 KGHSH and CDR2 LQKENI. The CDR3 nucleotides are TGTGCCAGCTCACCGGGGCAGGGGGGCGAGCAGTACTTC. It yields the protein CASSPGQGGEQYF.

For the CDR3, the DNA is TGTGCCAGCAGTGAGCACAGGGATGACTATGGCTACACCTTC. Protein: CASSEHRDDYGYTF. This chain links TRBV2 with TRBJ1-2; possible D gene TRBD1, 6 bases. The germline V gene has CDR1 SNHLY and CDR2 FYNNEI. V was trimmed by 3 bases and J by 3 bases, leaving 11 bases between them. This CDR3 is 14 amino acids long.

V usage is TRBV14 and J usage is TRBJ1-6; 7 positions match TRBD1. Germline CDR1 reads SGHDN; CDR2 reads FVKESK. This CDR3 spans 18 amino acids. Losses at the gene ends were 0 bases for V and 10 bases for J; bases not matched to a gene: 15. The CDR3 here is CASSQDIGSTGAASPLHF. CDR3 sequence (DNA): TGTGCCAGCAGCCAAGATATAGGGTCAACAGGGGCTGCCTCACCCCTCCACTTT.

V is TRBV2 and J is TRBJ2-3; 14 bases map to TRBD2. The CDR3 is 18 amino acids. In germline, CDR1 is SNHLY, CDR2 FYNNEI. With 1 base clipped from V and 1 base from J, the junction kept 4 bases outside the gene matches. CDR3 DNA sequence: TGTGCCAGCAGTGAAGGTGGACTAGCGGGGGGACGCACAGATACGCAGTATTTT. It encodes CASSEGGLAGGRTDTQYF.

The J gene is TRBJ2-4, the V gene TRBV6-6, with D uncertain. Between the trimmed V and J ends, which lost 6 bases and 3 bases, there was a span of 18 bases. In germline, CDR1 is MNHNY, CDR2 SVGAGI (reference sequence). CDR3 size: 16 residues. The CDR3 DNA follows: TGTGCCAGCAGACCCGGCCCGTATGGCGGCAAAAACATTCAGTACTTC. Translated: CASRPGPYGGKNIQYF.